This is a list of T cell receptor beta chains from one sample in a study of radiation and T cells in renal cell carcinoma. Data came from immunoSEQ multiplex PCR; TCRdb stores just in-frame clones and leaves some out. The sample has some 130,000 clones; about 81% are singletons. This sample comprised blood, obtained from a patient whose treatment included radiotherapy and nephrectomy. The receptors were sampled from a woman aged 55-70 years with renal cell carcinoma. Each CDR3 is given with its conserved first and last residue. The D gene is left open where the match is weak. A row's size may be missing; if present it is once, few, many or a size class.

d_gene: .
j_gene: TRBJ1-2
abundance: few
v_gene: TRBV28
CDR3aa: CASSPSLYGYTF
CDR3nt: TGTGCCAGCAGTCCTTCGCTCTATGGCTACACCTTC

d_gene: TRBD1
j_gene: TRBJ1-5
abundance: .
v_gene: TRBV27
CDR3aa: CASSLSGGYQPQHF
CDR3nt: TGTGCCAGCAGTTTGTCAGGGGGCTATCAGCCCCAGCATTTT

d_gene: .
j_gene: TRBJ2-3
abundance: .
v_gene: TRBV5-4
CDR3aa: CASSPDLLTDTQYF
CDR3nt: TGTGCCAGCAGCCCGGACCTCCTCACAGATACGCAGTATTTT

d_gene: .
j_gene: TRBJ1-5
abundance: .
v_gene: TRBV19
CDR3aa: CASSITNRANQPQHF
CDR3nt: TGTGCCAGTAGTATAACCAACAGGGCGAATCAGCCCCAGCATTTT

d_gene: .
j_gene: TRBJ1-1
abundance: .
v_gene: TRBV4-1
CDR3aa: CASSQEAGATEAFF
CDR3nt: TGCGCCAGCAGCCAAGAGGCAGGGGCGACTGAAGCTTTCTTT

d_gene: TRBD2
j_gene: TRBJ2-5
abundance: once
v_gene: TRBV19
CDR3aa: CASSMGLADQETQYF
CDR3nt: TGTGCCAGTAGTATGGGACTAGCGGACCAAGAGACCCAGTACTTC

d_gene: .
j_gene: TRBJ2-7
abundance: .
v_gene: TRBV9
CDR3aa: CASSVGWAHEQYF
CDR3nt: TGTGCCAGCAGCGTAGGCTGGGCCCACGAGCAGTACTTC

d_gene: .
j_gene: TRBJ2-7
abundance: .
v_gene: TRBV7-9
CDR3aa: CASSPRTEDEQYF
CDR3nt: TGTGCCAGCAGCCCACGGACAGAAGATGAGCAGTACTTC

d_gene: TRBD2
j_gene: TRBJ2-5
abundance: .
v_gene: TRBV5-1
CDR3aa: CASSLEPSGSLTQYF
CDR3nt: TGCGCCAGCAGCTTGGAGCCTAGCGGGAGTCTGACCCAGTACTTC

d_gene: TRBD1
j_gene: TRBJ1-4
abundance: .
v_gene: TRBV5-1
CDR3aa: CASSLGQGREKLFF
CDR3nt: TGCGCCAGCAGCTTGGGACAGGGTCGAGAAAAACTGTTTTTT

d_gene: TRBD2
j_gene: TRBJ2-3
abundance: once
v_gene: TRBV19
CDR3aa: CASSSTAGGVRPDTQYF
CDR3nt: TGTGCCAGTAGTAGCACGGCGGGAGGAGTGCGCCCAGATACGCAGTATTTT

d_gene: TRBD1
j_gene: TRBJ2-1
abundance: .
v_gene: TRBV14
CDR3aa: CASSQAPGGSYNEQFF
CDR3nt: TGTGCCAGCAGCCAAGCTCCAGGGGGCTCCTACAATGAGCAGTTCTTC

d_gene: .
j_gene: TRBJ2-2
abundance: .
v_gene: TRBV28
CDR3aa: CASSLHTQATGELFF
CDR3nt: TGTGCCAGCAGTCTACACACCCAGGCCACCGGGGAGCTGTTTTTT

d_gene: TRBD2
j_gene: TRBJ2-1
abundance: .
v_gene: TRBV11-2
CDR3aa: CASSLDGLAGPGNNEQFF
CDR3nt: TGTGCCAGCAGCTTAGATGGACTAGCGGGGCCTGGGAACAATGAGCAGTTCTTC

d_gene: TRBD1
j_gene: TRBJ2-4
abundance: once
v_gene: TRBV19
CDR3aa: CASRGTVWVQGAAKNIQYF
CDR3nt: TGTGCCAGTAGGGGCACAGTCTGGGTACAGGGGGCAGCCAAAAACATTCAGTACTTC

d_gene: TRBD2
j_gene: TRBJ2-5
abundance: .
v_gene: TRBV5-4
CDR3aa: CASSRPAGEETQYF
CDR3nt: TGTGCCAGCAGCCGACCGGCGGGAGAGGAGACCCAGTACTTC

d_gene: .
j_gene: TRBJ1-2
abundance: .
v_gene: TRBV21-1
CDR3aa: CASSSLKGGYGYTF
CDR3nt: TGTGCCAGCAGCTCACTCAAGGGGGGGTATGGCTACACCTTC

d_gene: .
j_gene: TRBJ1-1
abundance: .
v_gene: TRBV4-1
CDR3aa: CASSLSDELNTEAFF
CDR3nt: TGCGCCAGCAGCCTATCGGACGAACTGAACACTGAAGCTTTCTTT

d_gene: TRBD1
j_gene: TRBJ2-2
abundance: .
v_gene: TRBV9
CDR3aa: CASSAQTGGTGELFF
CDR3nt: TGTGCCAGCAGCGCCCAGACAGGGGGCACCGGGGAGCTGTTTTTT

d_gene: .
j_gene: TRBJ1-3
abundance: .
v_gene: TRBV28
CDR3aa: CASSFGGNTIYF
CDR3nt: TGTGCCAGCAGTTTTGGGGGAAACACCATATATTTT

d_gene: .
j_gene: TRBJ2-7
abundance: .
v_gene: TRBV5-1
CDR3aa: CASSLPGRDIYEQYF
CDR3nt: TGCGCCAGCAGCTTGCCTGGTCGGGACATCTACGAGCAGTACTTC

d_gene: .
j_gene: TRBJ1-5
abundance: .
v_gene: TRBV27
CDR3aa: CASSLEGRSNQPQHF
CDR3nt: TGTGCCAGCAGTTTAGAGGGAAGGAGCAATCAGCCCCAGCATTTT

d_gene: TRBD2
j_gene: TRBJ2-3
abundance: .
v_gene: TRBV10-3
CDR3aa: CAISAGREDTQYF
CDR3nt: TGTGCCATCAGCGCGGGGAGGGAAGATACGCAGTATTTT

d_gene: TRBD1
j_gene: TRBJ1-4
abundance: .
v_gene: TRBV6-1
CDR3aa: CASSLPGQGNEKLFF
CDR3nt: TGTGCCAGCAGTCTCCCGGGACAGGGCAATGAAAAACTGTTTTTT

d_gene: TRBD1
j_gene: TRBJ1-1
abundance: .
v_gene: TRBV5-1
CDR3aa: CASSRMGQGIANTEAFF
CDR3nt: TGCGCCAGCAGCCGCATGGGACAGGGGATAGCCAACACTGAAGCTTTCTTT

d_gene: .
j_gene: TRBJ2-3
abundance: once
v_gene: TRBV7-3
CDR3aa: CASSSLPDASTDTQYF
CDR3nt: TGTGCCAGCAGCTCCTTACCGGACGCTAGCACAGATACGCAGTATTTT

d_gene: .
j_gene: TRBJ1-5
abundance: .
v_gene: TRBV12-2
CDR3aa: CASRWYPGQLNQPQHF
CDR3nt: TGTGCAAGTCGCTGGTACCCGGGACAGCTAAATCAGCCCCAGCATTTT

d_gene: TRBD1
j_gene: TRBJ2-1
abundance: .
v_gene: TRBV28
CDR3aa: CASTQGGQGARDEQFF
CDR3nt: TGTGCCAGCACCCAGGGTGGGCAGGGGGCGCGGGATGAGCAGTTCTTC

d_gene: TRBD1
j_gene: TRBJ1-5
abundance: .
v_gene: TRBV28
CDR3aa: CASSPGGAYQPQHF
CDR3nt: TGTGCCAGCAGCCCAGGGGGCGCTTATCAGCCCCAGCATTTT

d_gene: .
j_gene: TRBJ1-4
abundance: once
v_gene: TRBV5-4
CDR3aa: CASSSGGSNEKLFF
CDR3nt: TGTGCCAGCAGTTCGGGGGGTAGTAATGAAAAACTGTTTTTT

d_gene: .
j_gene: TRBJ2-7
abundance: .
v_gene: TRBV21-1
CDR3aa: CASSKLRDYEQYF
CDR3nt: TGTGCCAGCAGCAAACTCAGAGACTACGAGCAGTACTTC

d_gene: TRBD2
j_gene: TRBJ2-3
abundance: .
v_gene: TRBV19
CDR3aa: CASRVAGGGTDTQYF
CDR3nt: TGTGCCAGTAGAGTAGCGGGAGGGGGCACAGATACGCAGTATTTT

d_gene: .
j_gene: TRBJ2-5
abundance: .
v_gene: TRBV19
CDR3aa: CASNPGLGETQYF
CDR3nt: TGTGCCAGTAACCCAGGGCTGGGAGAGACCCAGTACTTC

d_gene: .
j_gene: TRBJ1-2
abundance: .
v_gene: TRBV25-1
CDR3aa: CASSDRWDGGYTF
CDR3nt: TGTGCCAGCAGTGACCGGTGGGACGGAGGCTACACCTTC

d_gene: TRBD2
j_gene: TRBJ2-2
abundance: once
v_gene: TRBV19
CDR3aa: CASSIAGAGGPTGELFF
CDR3nt: TGTGCCAGTAGTATAGCGGGAGCGGGGGGGCCCACCGGGGAGCTGTTTTTT

d_gene: .
j_gene: TRBJ2-7
abundance: .
v_gene: TRBV19
CDR3aa: CASSIGRGRSSYEQYF
CDR3nt: TGTGCCAGTAGTATCGGACGGGGCCGTTCATCCTACGAGCAGTACTTC

d_gene: TRBD1
j_gene: TRBJ2-3
abundance: .
v_gene: TRBV27
CDR3aa: CASTRTGGIGTQYF
CDR3nt: TGTGCCAGCACCCGGACAGGGGGCATAGGTACGCAGTATTTT

d_gene: TRBD1
j_gene: TRBJ1-2
abundance: .
v_gene: TRBV5-1
CDR3aa: CASSLDRGEVYGYTF
CDR3nt: TGCGCCAGCAGCTTAGACAGGGGTGAGGTTTATGGCTACACCTTC

d_gene: TRBD1
j_gene: TRBJ2-2
abundance: .
v_gene: TRBV7-8
CDR3aa: CASSLTGGPLVTGELFF
CDR3nt: TGTGCCAGCAGCTTGACAGGGGGCCCCTTAGTCACCGGGGAGCTGTTTTTT

d_gene: TRBD1
j_gene: TRBJ2-1
abundance: .
v_gene: TRBV7-2
CDR3aa: CASSLAIRGNEQFF
CDR3nt: TGTGCCAGCAGCTTAGCGATCAGGGGGAATGAGCAGTTCTTC

d_gene: TRBD2
j_gene: TRBJ2-5
abundance: .
v_gene: TRBV7-6
CDR3aa: CASSSFSSGETQYF
CDR3nt: TGTGCCAGCAGCTCTTTCTCTAGCGGGGAGACCCAGTACTTC

d_gene: TRBD2
j_gene: TRBJ2-3
abundance: .
v_gene: TRBV2
CDR3aa: CASSEMTSGGTDTQYF
CDR3nt: TGTGCCAGCAGTGAAATGACTAGCGGGGGCACAGATACGCAGTATTTT

d_gene: .
j_gene: TRBJ2-7
abundance: few
v_gene: TRBV2
CDR3aa: CASSQGGYEQYF
CDR3nt: TGTGCCAGCAGCCAAGGCGGGTACGAGCAGTACTTC

d_gene: TRBD1
j_gene: TRBJ2-7
abundance: .
v_gene: TRBV6-5
CDR3aa: CASSYATGAYYEQYF
CDR3nt: TGTGCCAGCAGTTATGCGACAGGGGCATACTACGAGCAGTACTTC

d_gene: TRBD1
j_gene: TRBJ2-5
abundance: .
v_gene: TRBV6-1
CDR3aa: CASTGGRETQYF
CDR3nt: TGTGCCAGCACAGGGGGACGAGAGACCCAGTACTTC

d_gene: .
j_gene: TRBJ1-3
abundance: .
v_gene: TRBV19
CDR3aa: CASSPRQKNTIYF
CDR3nt: TGTGCCAGTAGTCCCCGACAGAAAAACACCATATATTTT

d_gene: .
j_gene: TRBJ2-5
abundance: .
v_gene: TRBV9
CDR3aa: CASSVAQGKETQYF
CDR3nt: TGTGCCAGCAGCGTAGCACAGGGAAAAGAGACCCAGTACTTC

d_gene: .
j_gene: TRBJ2-3
abundance: .
v_gene: TRBV9
CDR3aa: CASSVAATTDTQYF
CDR3nt: TGTGCCAGCAGCGTAGCTGCGACCACAGATACGCAGTATTTT

d_gene: .
j_gene: TRBJ1-1
abundance: .
v_gene: TRBV7-9
CDR3aa: CASSSVAGNTEAFF
CDR3nt: TGTGCCAGCAGCTCCGTGGCAGGCAACACTGAAGCTTTCTTT